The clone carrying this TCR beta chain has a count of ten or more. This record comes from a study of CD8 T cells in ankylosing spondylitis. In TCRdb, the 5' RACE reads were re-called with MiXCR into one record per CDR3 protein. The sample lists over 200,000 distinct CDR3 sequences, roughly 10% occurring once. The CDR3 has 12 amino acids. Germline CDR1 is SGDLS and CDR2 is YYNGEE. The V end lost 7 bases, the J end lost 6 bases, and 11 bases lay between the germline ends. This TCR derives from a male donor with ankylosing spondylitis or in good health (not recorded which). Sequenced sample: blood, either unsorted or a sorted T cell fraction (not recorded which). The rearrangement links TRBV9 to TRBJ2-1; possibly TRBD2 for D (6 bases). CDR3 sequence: CASGRGLNEQFF. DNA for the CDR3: TGTGCCAGCGGGCGGGGACTCAATGAGCAGTTCTTC.